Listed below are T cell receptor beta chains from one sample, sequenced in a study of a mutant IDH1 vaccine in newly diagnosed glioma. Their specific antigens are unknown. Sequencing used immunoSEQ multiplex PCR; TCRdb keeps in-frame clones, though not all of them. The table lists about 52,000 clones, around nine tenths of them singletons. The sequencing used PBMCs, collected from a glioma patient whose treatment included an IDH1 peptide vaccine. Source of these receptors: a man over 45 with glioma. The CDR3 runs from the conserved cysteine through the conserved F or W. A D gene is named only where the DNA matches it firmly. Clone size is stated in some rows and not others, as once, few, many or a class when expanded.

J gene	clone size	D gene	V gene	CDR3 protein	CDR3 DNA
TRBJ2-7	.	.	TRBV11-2	CASSLVEGNYEQYF	TGTGCCAGCAGCTTAGTGGAGGGCAACTACGAGCAGTACTTC
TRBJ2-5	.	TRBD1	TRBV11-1	CASSWRGTGSETQYF	TGTGCCAGCAGCTGGAGGGGGACAGGTTCGGAGACCCAGTACTTC
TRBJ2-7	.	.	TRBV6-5	CASSYLSAEYF	TGTGCCAGCAGTTACTTAAGCGCGGAGTACTTC
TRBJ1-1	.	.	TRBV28	CASDGVNTEAFF	TGTGCCAGCGACGGGGTGAACACTGAAGCTTTCTTT
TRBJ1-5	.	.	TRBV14	CASSQGGKGNQPQHF	TGTGCCAGCAGCCAGGGCGGAAAGGGCAATCAGCCCCAGCATTTT
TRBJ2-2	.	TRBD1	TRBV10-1	CASSGQGRGELFF	TGCGCCAGCAGTGGACAGGGGAGGGGGGAGCTGTTTTTT
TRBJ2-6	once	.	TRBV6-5	CASSASGYGANVLTF	TGTGCCAGCAGTGCCTCGGGATATGGGGCCAACGTCCTGACTTTC
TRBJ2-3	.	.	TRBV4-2	CASSQRRADTQYF	TGTGCCAGCAGCCAACGGAGAGCTGATACGCAGTATTTT
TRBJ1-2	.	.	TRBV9	CASRGAGSFYGYTF	TGTGCCAGCAGGGGAGCCGGGTCTTTCTATGGCTACACCTTC
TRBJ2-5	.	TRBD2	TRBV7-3	CASSSGGGETQYF	TGTGCCAGCTCGAGCGGGGGCGGGGAGACCCAGTACTTC
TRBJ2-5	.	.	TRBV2	CASSPQSGMETQYF	TGTGCCAGCAGTCCCCAATCCGGTATGGAGACCCAGTACTTC
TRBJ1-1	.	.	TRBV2	CASSSTSGAFF	TGTGCCAGCAGTTCTACCTCCGGAGCTTTCTTT
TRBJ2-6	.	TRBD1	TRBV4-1	CASSLGQGSGANVLTF	TGCGCCAGCAGCCTCGGACAGGGCTCTGGGGCCAACGTCCTGACTTTC
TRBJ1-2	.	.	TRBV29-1	CSAQGAYGYTF	TGCAGCGCACAGGGCGCCTATGGCTACACCTTC
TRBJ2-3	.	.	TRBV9	CASSVEVQGWDTQYF	TGTGCCAGCAGCGTAGAGGTCCAGGGGTGGGATACGCAGTATTTT
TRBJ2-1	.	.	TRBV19	CASSISSGAYNEQFF	TGTGCCAGTAGTATTTCTTCGGGTGCCTACAATGAGCAGTTCTTC
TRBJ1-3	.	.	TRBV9	CASSPTYAGGNTIYF	TGTGCCAGCAGCCCGACTTATGCAGGAGGAAACACCATATATTTT
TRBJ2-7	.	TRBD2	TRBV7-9	CASSPQGLAGGYEQYF	TGTGCCAGCAGCCCACAGGGACTAGCGGGAGGCTACGAGCAGTACTTC
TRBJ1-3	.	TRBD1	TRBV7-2	CASSSRQGGNTIYF	TGTGCCAGCAGCTCCAGACAGGGGGGAAACACCATATATTTT
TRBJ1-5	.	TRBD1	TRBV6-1	CASSEGTGQGNQPQHF	TGTGCCAGCAGTGAAGGTACGGGACAGGGGAATCAGCCCCAGCATTTT
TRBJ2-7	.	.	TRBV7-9	CASSLGLFNYEQYF	TGTGCCAGCAGCTTAGGGCTCTTTAACTACGAGCAGTACTTC
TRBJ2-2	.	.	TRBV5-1	CASSFQGETGELFF	TGCGCCAGCAGCTTCCAGGGTGAGACCGGGGAGCTGTTTTTT
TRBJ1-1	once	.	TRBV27	CASSLYTGLGTEAFF	TGTGCCAGCAGTTTATACACGGGGTTGGGAACTGAAGCTTTCTTT
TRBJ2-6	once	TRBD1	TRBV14	CASSQGTGYSGANVLTF	TGTGCCAGCAGCCAAGGGACAGGATACTCTGGGGCCAACGTCCTGACTTTC
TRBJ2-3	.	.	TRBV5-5	CASRPTGGLPTTSGFTQYF	TGTGCCAGCAGGCCGACAGGGGGCCTTCCAACGACTAGCGGGTTTACGCAGTATTTT
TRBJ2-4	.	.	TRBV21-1	CASPLRQALLPIQYF	TGTGCCTCACCGCTCAGACAGGCCCTTTTACCGATTCAGTACTTC
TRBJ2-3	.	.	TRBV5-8	CASSLGVLLDTQYF	TGTGCCAGCAGCTTGGGGGTTTTGCTAGATACGCAGTATTTT
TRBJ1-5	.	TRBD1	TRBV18	CASSPPGQGNQPQHF	TGTGCCAGCTCACCACCGGGACAGGGGAATCAGCCCCAGCATTTT
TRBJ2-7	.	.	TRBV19	CASSPGQSYEQYF	TGTGCCAGTAGTCCCGGACAGTCCTACGAGCAGTACTTC
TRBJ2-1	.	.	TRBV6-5	CASSYSEYNEQFF	TGTGCCAGCAGTTACTCTGAATACAATGAGCAGTTCTTC
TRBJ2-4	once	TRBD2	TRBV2	CASSRTSGSDIQYF	TGTGCCAGCAGTCGGACTAGCGGGAGTGACATTCAGTACTTC
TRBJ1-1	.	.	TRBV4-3	CASSQTGRGTEAFF	TGCGCCAGCAGCCAAACAGGGAGGGGGACTGAAGCTTTCTTT
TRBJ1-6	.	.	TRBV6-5	CASSAPGTRNSPLHF	TGTGCCAGCAGCGCTCCCGGGACGAGGAATTCACCCCTCCACTTT
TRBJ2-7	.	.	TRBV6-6	CASSQDREQYF	TGTGCCAGCAGTCAGGACCGAGAGCAGTACTTC
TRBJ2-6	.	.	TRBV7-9	CASSYPGGRSGANVLTF	TGTGCCAGCAGCTACCCCGGGGGTCGCTCTGGGGCCAACGTCCTGACTTTC
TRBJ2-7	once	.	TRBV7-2	CASSLGWGRYEQYF	TGTGCCAGCAGCTTAGGTTGGGGCCGATACGAGCAGTACTTC
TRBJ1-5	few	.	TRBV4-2	CASSPVPGQNLQGNQPQHF	TGTGCCAGCAGCCCCGTGCCAGGACAGAACTTACAGGGCAATCAGCCCCAGCATTTT
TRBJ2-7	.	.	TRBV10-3	CAISEMRRGRGAYEQYF	TGTGCCATCAGTGAAATGCGCCGGGGCAGGGGGGCCTACGAGCAGTACTTC
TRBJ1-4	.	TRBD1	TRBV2	CASGAAGGDEKLFF	TGTGCCAGTGGGGCGGCAGGGGGGGATGAAAAACTGTTTTTT
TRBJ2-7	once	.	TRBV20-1	CSAREVYEQYF	TGCAGTGCTAGAGAAGTCTACGAGCAGTACTTC
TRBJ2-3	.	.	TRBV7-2	CASSPGTSTDTQYF	TGTGCCAGCAGCCCAGGGACTAGCACAGATACGCAGTATTTT
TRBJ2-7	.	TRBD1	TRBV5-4	CASSLGGTGVHHEQYF	TGTGCCAGCAGCTTGGGGGGGACAGGGGTGCACCACGAGCAGTACTTC
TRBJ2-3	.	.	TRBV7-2	CASSLDASSLTDTQYF	TGTGCCAGCAGCTTAGATGCCAGCAGCCTCACAGATACGCAGTATTTT
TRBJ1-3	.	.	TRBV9	CASSVSATGATSGNTIYF	TGTGCCAGCAGCGTGTCCGCGACGGGGGCTACCTCTGGAAACACCATATATTTT
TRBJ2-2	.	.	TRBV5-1	CASSLADPGELFF	TGCGCCAGCAGCTTGGCGGACCCCGGGGAGCTGTTTTTT
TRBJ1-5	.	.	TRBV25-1	CASSFGGSNQPQHF	TGTGCCAGCAGTTTTGGGGGAAGCAATCAGCCCCAGCATTTT
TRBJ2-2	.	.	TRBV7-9	CASSFPGSRYRRNTGELFF	TGTGCCAGCAGCTTCCCTGGATCTCGATACAGGAGAAACACCGGGGAGCTGTTTTTT